This T cell receptor (beta chain) was captured in a study of Ad26.COV2.S vaccination and SARS-CoV-2 variants. Germline CDR1 is SGDLS and CDR2 is YYNGEE. Trimming cost V 0 bases and J 3 bases, with 7 bases left between them. The CDR3 totals 14 residues. The assay was immunoSEQ multiplex PCR, and TCRdb's table has in-frame clones only and misses some. The data hold 360,000 or so clones, with roughly 91% observed a single time. Treatment in this sample: 15 to 20 received Ad26.COV2.S at low or high dose, single or two shots; roughly 5 received placebo; per-sample allocation not given. Samples analyzed were those drawn on day 63 after the first vaccine or placebo injection.

The chain carries TRBV9 and TRBJ2-1; possible D gene TRBD1, 6 bases. The TCR sequence derives from a person aged 18-60 years who received the Ad26.COV2.S COVID-19 vaccine or a placebo. The source was peripheral blood, collected in a trial of Ad26.COV2.S vaccine versus placebo. The CDR3 DNA follows: TGTGCCAGCAGCGTAGAGGGGGACTACAATGAGCAGTTCTTC. As protein: CASSVEGDYNEQFF.